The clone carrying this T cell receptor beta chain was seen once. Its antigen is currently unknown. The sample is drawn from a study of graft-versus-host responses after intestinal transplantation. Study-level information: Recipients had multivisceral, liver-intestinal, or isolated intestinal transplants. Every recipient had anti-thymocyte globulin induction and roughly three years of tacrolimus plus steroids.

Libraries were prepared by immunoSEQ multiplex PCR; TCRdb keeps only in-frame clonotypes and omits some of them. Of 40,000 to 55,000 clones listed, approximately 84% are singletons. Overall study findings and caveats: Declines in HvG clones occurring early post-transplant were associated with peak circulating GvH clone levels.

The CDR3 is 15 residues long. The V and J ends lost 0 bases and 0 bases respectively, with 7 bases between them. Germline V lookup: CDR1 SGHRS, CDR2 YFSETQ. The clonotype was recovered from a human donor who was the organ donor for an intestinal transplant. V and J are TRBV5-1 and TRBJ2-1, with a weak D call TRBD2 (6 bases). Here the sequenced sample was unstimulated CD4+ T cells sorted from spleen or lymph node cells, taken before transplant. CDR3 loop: CASSLDGGSYNEQFF. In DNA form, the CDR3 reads TGCGCCAGCAGCTTGGACGGGGGCTCCTACAATGAGCAGTTCTTC.